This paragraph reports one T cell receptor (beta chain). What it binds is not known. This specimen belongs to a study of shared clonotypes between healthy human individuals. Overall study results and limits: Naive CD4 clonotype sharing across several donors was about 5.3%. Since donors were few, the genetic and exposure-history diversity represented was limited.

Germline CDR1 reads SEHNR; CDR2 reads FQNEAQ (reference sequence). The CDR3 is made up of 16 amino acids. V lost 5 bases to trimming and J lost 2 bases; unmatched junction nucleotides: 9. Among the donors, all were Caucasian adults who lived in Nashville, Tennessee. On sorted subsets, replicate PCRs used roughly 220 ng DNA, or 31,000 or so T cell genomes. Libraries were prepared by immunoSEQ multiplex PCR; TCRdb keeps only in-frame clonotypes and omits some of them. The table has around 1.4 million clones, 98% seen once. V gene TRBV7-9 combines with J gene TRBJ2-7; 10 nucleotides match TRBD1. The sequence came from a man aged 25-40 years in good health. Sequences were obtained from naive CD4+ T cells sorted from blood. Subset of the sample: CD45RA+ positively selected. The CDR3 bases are TGTGCCAGCAGCAACCGAGACAGGGGGCTCCCCTACGAGCAGTACTTC. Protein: CASSNRDRGLPYEQYF.